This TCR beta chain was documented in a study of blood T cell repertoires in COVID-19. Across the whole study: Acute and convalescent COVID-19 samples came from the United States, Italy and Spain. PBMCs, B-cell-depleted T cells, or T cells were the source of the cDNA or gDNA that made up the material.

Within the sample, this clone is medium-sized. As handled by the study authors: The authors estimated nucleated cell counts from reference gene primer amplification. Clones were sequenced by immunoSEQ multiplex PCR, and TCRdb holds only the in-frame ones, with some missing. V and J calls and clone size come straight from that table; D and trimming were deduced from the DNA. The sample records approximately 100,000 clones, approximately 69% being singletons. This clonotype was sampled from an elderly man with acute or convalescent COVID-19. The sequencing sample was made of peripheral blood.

The CDR3 loop reads CATSDFSQAGVGADTQYF. In nucleotides, the CDR3 is TGTGCCACCAGTGATTTCTCGCAGGCGGGAGTAGGGGCAGATACGCAGTATTTT. The rearrangement uses TRBV24-1 and TRBJ2-3; 7 bases fit TRBD2. With V trimmed by 1 base and J by 4 bases, 13 bases remained unmatched. The germline CDR1 and CDR2 sequences are KGHDR and SFDVKD. The CDR3 is 18 amino acids.